The clone carrying this TCR beta chain was recorded a few times. Assay used: immunoSEQ multiplex PCR; TCRdb lists only in-frame clones, some missing. In the table there are 130,000 to 150,000 clones, roughly 86% of which are singletons. This sample is part of a study of blood T cell repertoires in COVID-19. Study-wide context: From T cells, B-cell-depleted T cells, or PBMCs came the material, which was cDNA or gDNA.

Germline CDR1 MNHEY, CDR2 SVGAGI. The CDR3 length is 14 residues. The V gene lost 3 bases and the J gene lost 8 bases, with 16 bases spanning the gap. V and J are TRBV6-5 and TRBJ1-1, with D possibly matching TRBD1 (5 bases). Input material: peripheral blood. The sequence was collected from a human donor with acute or convalescent COVID-19. The donor label of this sample is uncertain. The CDR3, as DNA: TGTGCCAGCAGTTATAGCCCAGGGTCGGCGGAAGCTTTCTTT. Translation gives CASSYSPGSAEAFF.